What follows is one T cell receptor (beta chain) and its context. The ends lost 1 base at V and 4 bases at J; junction bases unmatched: 4. Looked up from germline, CDR1 is SGHAT and CDR2 is FQNNGV. This CDR3 is 16 amino acids long. These data belong to a study of OX40 agonist ivuxolimab in advanced cancers. TCRdb keeps only in-frame clones here, not all; method: immunoSEQ multiplex PCR. The data contain around 34,000 clones, around 90% of them seen just once; the ten biggest clones take up about 34%. The specimen comprised CD4+ or CD8+ T cells sorted from blood, sampled in a trial of the OX40 agonist ivuxolimab. The receptor's source is an adult with an advanced solid tumor such as melanoma, head and neck, liver or kidney cancer. The chain recombines TRBV11-2 with TRBJ2-2; 9 bases align to TRBD1. In DNA, the CDR3 is TGTGCCAGCAGCTTAGGTGGGACAGGGCCCACCGGGGAGCTGTTTTTT. This encodes CASSLGGTGPTGELFF.